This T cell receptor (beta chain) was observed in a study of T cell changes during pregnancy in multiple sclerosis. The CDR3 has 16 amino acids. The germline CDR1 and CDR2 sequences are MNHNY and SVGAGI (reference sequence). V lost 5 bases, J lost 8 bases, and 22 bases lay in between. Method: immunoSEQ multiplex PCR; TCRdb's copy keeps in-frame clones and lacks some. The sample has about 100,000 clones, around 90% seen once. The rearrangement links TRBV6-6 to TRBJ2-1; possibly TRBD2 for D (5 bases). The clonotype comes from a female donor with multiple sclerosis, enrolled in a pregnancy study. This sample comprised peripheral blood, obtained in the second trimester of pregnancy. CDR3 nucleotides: TGTGCCAGCAGTCCCCCCCCTAGCCACAGCTCCTATGAGCAGTTCTTC. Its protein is CASSPPPSHSSYEQFF.